The rows below give T cell receptor beta chains drawn from one sample of a study of blood T cells in healthy people across ages. TCRdb redid the calling of the 5' RACE reads with MiXCR, one entry per CDR3 protein. The sample shows 800,000 or so distinct CDR3 sequences, roughly 25% of them seen only once. This same sample was also taken into another study, of T cells of mothers and their children.

Sequenced: blood. The source is a boy younger than 18 in good health. The CDR3 runs from the conserved cysteine through the conserved F or W. The D gene is left open where the match is weak. A clone size is listed for some rows: how often the clone was seen (once, few, many), or a class if it is expanded.

J	size	V	D	CDR3	DNA
TRBJ2-5	-	TRBV18	-	CASSQNQGTQETQYF	TGTGCCAGCTCACAGAACCAGGGAACCCAAGAGACCCAGTACTTC
TRBJ2-1	few	TRBV20-1	-	CSAIRQQTISYEQFF	TGCAGTGCTATACGCCAACAGACAATTTCTTATGAGCAGTTCTTC
TRBJ1-4	few	TRBV7-9	-	CASSLGGQENEKLFF	TGTGCCAGCAGCTTAGGTGGTCAGGAAAATGAAAAACTGTTTTTT
TRBJ2-7	-	TRBV7-9	-	CASSPLDTFSLYEQYF	TGTGCCAGCAGTCCCCTTGACACCTTCAGCCTCTACGAGCAGTACTTC
TRBJ1-5	few	TRBV20-1	TRBD1	CSARDRTGTQPQHF	TGCAGTGCTAGAGATCGGACAGGGACTCAGCCCCAGCATTTT
TRBJ2-7	-	TRBV27	TRBD2	CASSLWVAGGPQEQYF	TGTGCCAGCAGTTTATGGGTAGCGGGAGGGCCGCAAGAGCAGTACTTC
TRBJ2-7	few	TRBV18	TRBD2	CASSPRPGLPRDEQYF	TGTGCCAGCTCCCCCCGCCCGGGACTACCCAGGGACGAGCAGTACTTC
TRBJ1-2	few	TRBV7-6	-	CASSPLQGSNYGYTF	TGTGCCAGCAGCCCCCTACAGGGATCTAACTATGGCTACACCTTC
TRBJ2-2	-	TRBV27	-	CASRIQGNPGELFF	TGTGCCAGCAGGATTCAGGGGAACCCCGGGGAGCTGTTTTTT
TRBJ1-5	-	TRBV12-3/TRBV12-4	TRBD1	CASSSVWDRARQPQHF	TGTGCCAGCAGTTCTGTATGGGACAGGGCTCGACAGCCCCAGCATTTT
TRBJ2-2	-	TRBV5-1	-	CASQDREGNTGELFF	TGCGCCAGCCAGGACAGGGAGGGGAACACCGGGGAGCTGTTTTTT
TRBJ2-2	-	TRBV29-1	-	CSVEGMTGELFF	TGCAGCGTTGAAGGGATGACCGGGGAGCTGTTTTTT
TRBJ2-3	-	TRBV12-3/TRBV12-4	-	CASSLVSSAITDAQYF	TGTGCCAGCAGTTTAGTTTCTAGCGCAATCACAGATGCGCAGTATTTT
TRBJ2-6	-	TRBV27	-	CASTPFWPGANVLTF	TGTGCCAGCACCCCATTCTGGCCTGGGGCCAACGTCCTGACTTTC
TRBJ2-5	-	TRBV28	-	CASSLGGQKETQHF	TGTGCCAGCAGTTTAGGCGGACAGAAAGAGACCCAGCACTTC
TRBJ1-3	-	TRBV4-1	-	CASSQEVYRGNTIYF	TGCGCCAGCAGCCAAGAAGTATACAGAGGAAACACCATATATTTT
TRBJ2-4	-	TRBV7-8	-	CASSAGDIRYF	TGTGCCAGCAGCGCAGGGGACATTCGGTACTTC
TRBJ1-4	-	TRBV2	TRBD1	CASSGPGTGNEKLFF	TGTGCCAGCAGTGGCCCCGGGACAGGGAATGAAAAACTGTTTTTT
TRBJ2-7	-	TRBV10-3	TRBD1	CAISERDRVEQYF	TGTGCCATCAGTGAGCGGGACAGGGTTGAGCAGTACTTC
TRBJ2-5	few	TRBV28	-	CASSRPGRVSETQYF	TGTGCCAGCAGTCGTCCCGGACGAGTGAGTGAGACCCAGTACTTC
TRBJ1-5	-	TRBV20-1	-	CSAAKGRGAFSNQLQHF	TGCAGTGCTGCAAAAGGAAGGGGAGCTTTTAGCAATCAGCTCCAGCATTTT
TRBJ2-3	-	TRBV7-2	TRBD2	CASSLWSNGGDTQYF	TGTGCCAGCAGCTTATGGTCGAACGGGGGGGATACGCAGTATTTT
TRBJ2-7	few	TRBV4-1	TRBD2	CASSHPLAGRGEQYF	TGCGCCAGCAGCCACCCACTAGCGGGCAGGGGCGAGCAGTACTTC
TRBJ1-6	few	TRBV5-1	-	CASKPGTDSPLHF	TGCGCCAGCAAACCGGGGACGGATTCACCCCTCCACTTT
TRBJ2-3	few	TRBV4-3	TRBD2	CASSQHLTSGGSTDTQYF	TGCGCCAGCAGCCAGCACCTGACTAGCGGGGGAAGCACAGATACGCAGTATTTT
TRBJ2-7	-	TRBV12-3/TRBV12-4	-	CTSSFFQSYEQYF	TGTACCAGCAGTTTTTTTCAGAGCTACGAGCAGTACTTC
TRBJ1-1	few	TRBV19	-	CASSIDLRGNTEAFF	TGTGCCAGTAGTATAGATCTCAGAGGGAACACTGAAGCTTTCTTT
TRBJ2-2	few	TRBV29-1	-	CSVEGPETPGELFF	TGCAGCGTTGAAGGACCAGAGACGCCCGGGGAGCTGTTTTTT
TRBJ2-7	few	TRBV4-3	-	CASSLQQGPYEQYF	TGCGCCAGCAGCCTCCAACAGGGCCCCTACGAGCAGTACTTC
TRBJ2-4	few	TRBV2	-	CASSEKLGPNIQYF	TGTGCCAGCAGTGAAAAGTTGGGTCCTAACATTCAGTACTTC
TRBJ2-5	-	TRBV2	TRBD1	CASTQGAYGGLKETQYF	TGTGCCAGCACACAGGGGGCGTATGGGGGTTTGAAGGAGACCCAGTACTTC
TRBJ2-1	-	TRBV12-3/TRBV12-4	-	CASSPNFGATAYNEQFF	TGTGCCAGCAGCCCAAATTTCGGGGCGACCGCTTACAATGAGCAGTTCTTC
TRBJ2-7	-	TRBV7-2	TRBD1	CASSSRQGSFYEQYF	TGTGCCAGCAGCTCCCGACAGGGAAGTTTCTACGAGCAGTACTTC
TRBJ2-1	-	TRBV11-1	-	CASSPGTLSRNEQFF	TGTGCCAGCAGCCCCGGGACACTAAGCCGCAATGAGCAGTTCTTC
TRBJ2-3	-	TRBV2	-	CASRADADTQYF	TGTGCCAGCAGAGCGGACGCAGATACGCAGTATTTT
TRBJ1-4	-	TRBV6-5	-	CASSYFFAGTNEKLFF	TGTGCCAGCAGTTATTTTTTCGCCGGGACTAATGAAAAACTGTTTTTT
TRBJ2-7	-	TRBV6-2/TRBV6-3	TRBD1	CASSYKAGDRGYEQYF	TGTGCCAGCAGTTACAAGGCTGGGGACAGGGGTTACGAGCAGTACTTC
TRBJ2-1	-	TRBV29-1	TRBD2	CSVQGGGDEQFF	TGCAGCGTACAAGGTGGGGGGGATGAGCAGTTCTTC
TRBJ2-1	-	TRBV6-6	TRBD2	CASRSSGTGNEQFF	TGTGCCAGCAGATCCAGCGGGACGGGGAATGAGCAGTTCTTC
TRBJ2-7	few	TRBV5-6	-	CASSPWTVAGNPYEQYF	TGTGCCAGCAGCCCGTGGACTGTGGCGGGAAACCCTTACGAGCAGTACTTC
TRBJ1-5	few	TRBV6-1	-	CASSVGRLGNQPQHF	TGTGCCAGCAGTGTTGGCAGATTGGGGAATCAGCCCCAGCATTTT
TRBJ1-2	-	TRBV29-1	-	CSVFYRDYGYTF	TGCAGCGTTTTCTACAGGGACTATGGCTACACCTTC